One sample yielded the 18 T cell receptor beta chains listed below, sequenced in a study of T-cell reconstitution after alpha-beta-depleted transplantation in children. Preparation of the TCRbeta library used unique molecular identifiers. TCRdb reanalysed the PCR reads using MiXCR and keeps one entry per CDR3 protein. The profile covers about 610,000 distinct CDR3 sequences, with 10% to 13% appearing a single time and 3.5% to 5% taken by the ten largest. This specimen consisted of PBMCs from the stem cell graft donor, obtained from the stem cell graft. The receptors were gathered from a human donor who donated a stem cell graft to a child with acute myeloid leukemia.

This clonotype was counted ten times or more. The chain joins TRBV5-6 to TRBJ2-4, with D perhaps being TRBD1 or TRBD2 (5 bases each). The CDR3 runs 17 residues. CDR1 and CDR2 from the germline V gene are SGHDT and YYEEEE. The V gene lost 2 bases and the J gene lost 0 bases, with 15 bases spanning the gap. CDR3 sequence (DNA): TGTGCCAGCAGCTTTGGGCCCTCCGGGACAGCCAAAAACATTCAGTACTTC. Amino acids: CASSFGPSGTAKNIQYF.

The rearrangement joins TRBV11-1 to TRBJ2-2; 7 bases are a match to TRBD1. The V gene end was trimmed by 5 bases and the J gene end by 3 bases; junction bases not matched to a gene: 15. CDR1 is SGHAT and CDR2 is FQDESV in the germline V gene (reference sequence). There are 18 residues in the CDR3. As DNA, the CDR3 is TGTGCCAGCAGCCTGAAGATACAGGGGAAGTCGGACACCGGGGAGCTGTTTTTT. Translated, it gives CASSLKIQGKSDTGELFF.

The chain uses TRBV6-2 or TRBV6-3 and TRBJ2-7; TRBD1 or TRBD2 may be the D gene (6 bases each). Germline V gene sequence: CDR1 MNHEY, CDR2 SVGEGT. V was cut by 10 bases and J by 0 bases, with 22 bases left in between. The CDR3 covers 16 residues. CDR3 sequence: CATQRVGRGHSYEQYF. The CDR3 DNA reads TGTGCCACCCAACGGGTGGGCCGGGGGCACTCCTACGAGCAGTACTTC.

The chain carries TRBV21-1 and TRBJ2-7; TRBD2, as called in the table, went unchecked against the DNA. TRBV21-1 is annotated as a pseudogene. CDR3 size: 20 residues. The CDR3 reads CASSKGGTASGLADVYEQYF. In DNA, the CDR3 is TGTGCCAGCAGCAAAGGGGGGACTGCCTCTGGACTAGCGGACGTCTACGAGCAGTACTTC.

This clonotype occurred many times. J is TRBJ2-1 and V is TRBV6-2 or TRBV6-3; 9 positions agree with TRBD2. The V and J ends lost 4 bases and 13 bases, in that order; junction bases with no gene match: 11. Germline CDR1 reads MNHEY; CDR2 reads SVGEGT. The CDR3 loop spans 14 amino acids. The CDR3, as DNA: TGTGCCAGCAGTTTTCTAGCGGGACGTCCTCATCAGTTCTTC. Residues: CASSFLAGRPHQFF.

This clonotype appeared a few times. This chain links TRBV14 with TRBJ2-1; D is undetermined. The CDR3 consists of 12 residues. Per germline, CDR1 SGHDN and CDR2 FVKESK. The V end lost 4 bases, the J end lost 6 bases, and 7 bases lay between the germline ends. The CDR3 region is CASSPFTNEQFF. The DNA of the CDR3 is TGTGCCAGCAGCCCTTTCACCAATGAGCAGTTCTTC.

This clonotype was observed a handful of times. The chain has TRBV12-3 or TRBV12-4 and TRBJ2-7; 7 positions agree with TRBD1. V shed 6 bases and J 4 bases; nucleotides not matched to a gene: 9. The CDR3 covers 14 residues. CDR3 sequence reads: CASSPDRDLYEQYF. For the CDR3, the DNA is TGTGCCAGCAGCCCCGACAGGGATCTTTACGAGCAGTACTTC.

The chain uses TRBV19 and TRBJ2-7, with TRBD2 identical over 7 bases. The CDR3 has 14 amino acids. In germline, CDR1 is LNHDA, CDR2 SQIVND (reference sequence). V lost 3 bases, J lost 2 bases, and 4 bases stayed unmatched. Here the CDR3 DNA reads TGTGCCAGTAGTATGCCTAGCGGACCCTACGAGCAGTACTTC. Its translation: CASSMPSGPYEQYF.

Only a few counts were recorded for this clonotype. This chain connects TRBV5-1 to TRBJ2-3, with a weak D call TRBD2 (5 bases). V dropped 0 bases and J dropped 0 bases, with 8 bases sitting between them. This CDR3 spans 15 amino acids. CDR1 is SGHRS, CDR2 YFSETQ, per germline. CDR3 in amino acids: CASSLDTGSTDTQYF. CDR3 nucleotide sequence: TGCGCCAGCAGCTTGGATACGGGAAGCACAGATACGCAGTATTTT.

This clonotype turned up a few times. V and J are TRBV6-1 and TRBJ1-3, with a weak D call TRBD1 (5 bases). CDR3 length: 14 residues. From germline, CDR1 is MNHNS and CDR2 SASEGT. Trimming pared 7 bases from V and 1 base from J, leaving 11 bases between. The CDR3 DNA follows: TGTGCCAGCAATAAAGGGGATTCTGGAAACACCATATATTTT. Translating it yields CASNKGDSGNTIYF.

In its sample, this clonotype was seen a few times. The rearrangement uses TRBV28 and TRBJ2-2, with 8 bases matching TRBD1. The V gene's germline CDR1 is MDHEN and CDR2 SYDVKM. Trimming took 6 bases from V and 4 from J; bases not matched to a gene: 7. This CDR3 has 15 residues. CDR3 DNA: TGTGCCAGCAGGGCTTCGACAGGGGCCACCGGGGAGCTGTTTTTT. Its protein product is CASRASTGATGELFF.

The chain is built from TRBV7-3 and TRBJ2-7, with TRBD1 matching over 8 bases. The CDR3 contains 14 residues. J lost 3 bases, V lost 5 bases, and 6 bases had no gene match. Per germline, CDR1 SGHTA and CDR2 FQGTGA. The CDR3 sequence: CASSPTGDNYEQYF. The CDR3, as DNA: TGTGCCAGCAGCCCGACAGGGGATAACTACGAGCAGTACTTC.

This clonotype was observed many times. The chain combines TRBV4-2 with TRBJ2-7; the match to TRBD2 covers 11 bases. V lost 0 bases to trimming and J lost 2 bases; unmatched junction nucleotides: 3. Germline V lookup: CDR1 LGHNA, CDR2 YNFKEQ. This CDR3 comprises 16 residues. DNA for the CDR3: TGTGCCAGCAGCCAAGAGGGGGGACTAGCGGCCTACGAGCAGTACTTC. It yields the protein CASSQEGGLAAYEQYF.

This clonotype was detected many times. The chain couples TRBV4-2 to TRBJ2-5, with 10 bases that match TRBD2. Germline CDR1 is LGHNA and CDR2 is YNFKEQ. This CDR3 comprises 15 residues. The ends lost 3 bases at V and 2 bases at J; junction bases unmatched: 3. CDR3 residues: CASSHGTSEQETQYF. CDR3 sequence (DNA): TGTGCCAGCAGCCATGGGACTAGCGAGCAAGAGACCCAGTACTTC.

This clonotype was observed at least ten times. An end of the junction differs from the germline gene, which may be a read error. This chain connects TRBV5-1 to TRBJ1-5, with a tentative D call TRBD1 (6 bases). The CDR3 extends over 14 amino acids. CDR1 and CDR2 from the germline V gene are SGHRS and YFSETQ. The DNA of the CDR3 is TGTGCCAGCAGCCCCGGACAGTCCAATCAGCCCCAGCATTTT. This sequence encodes CASSPGQSNQPQHF.

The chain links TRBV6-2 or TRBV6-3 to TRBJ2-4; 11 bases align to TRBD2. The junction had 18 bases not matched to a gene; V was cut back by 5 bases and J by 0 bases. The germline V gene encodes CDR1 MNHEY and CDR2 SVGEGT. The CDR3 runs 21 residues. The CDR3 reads CASSIPFTGTSGQLAKNIQYF. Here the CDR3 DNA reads TGTGCCAGCAGTATCCCCTTTACCGGGACTAGCGGACAATTAGCCAAAAACATTCAGTACTTC.

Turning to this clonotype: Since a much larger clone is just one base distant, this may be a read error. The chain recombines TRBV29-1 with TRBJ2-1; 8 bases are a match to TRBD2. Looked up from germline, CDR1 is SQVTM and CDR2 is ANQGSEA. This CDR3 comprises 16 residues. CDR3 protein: CSVEDPERTSSNEQLF. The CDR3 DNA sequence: TGCAGCGTTGAAGATCCGGAACGGACTAGCTCCAATGAGCAGCTCTTC.

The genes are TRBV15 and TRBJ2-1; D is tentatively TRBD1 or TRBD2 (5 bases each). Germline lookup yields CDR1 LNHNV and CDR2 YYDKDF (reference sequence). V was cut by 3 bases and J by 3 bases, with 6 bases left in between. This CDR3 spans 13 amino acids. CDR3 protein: CATSRGVYNEQFF. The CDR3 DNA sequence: TGTGCCACCAGCAGGGGGGTCTACAATGAGCAGTTCTTC.